This TCR beta chain was sequenced during a study of cytomegalovirus exposure and HLA in healthy donors. The overall study: Findings of an earlier analysis included 90 million to 120 million unique TCR beta sequences from 190 million or so T cells. Findings and limits, study-wide: A list of 150 or so TCR beta chains associated with cytomegalovirus was given.

V lost 4 bases and J lost 0, with 13 bases in between. The germline gives CDR1 SGHRS, CDR2 YFSETQ. The CDR3 length is 15 residues. About this clone: Its antigen is not identified.

Amplification used 60 Vbeta primers and 13 Jbeta primers. The assay was immunoSEQ multiplex PCR, and TCRdb's table has in-frame clones only and misses some. This table has approximately 35,000 clones, 84% appearing once. The receptor comes from a woman between 18 and 30 years old in good health and CMV-seronegative. The rearrangement uses TRBV5-1 and TRBJ1-1, with a possible D match to TRBD1 (5 bases). Sequencing used PBMCs. The CDR3, as DNA: TGCGCCAGCAGCATGATACAGGCTTTGAACACTGAAGCTTTCTTT. The encoded protein is CASSMIQALNTEAFF.